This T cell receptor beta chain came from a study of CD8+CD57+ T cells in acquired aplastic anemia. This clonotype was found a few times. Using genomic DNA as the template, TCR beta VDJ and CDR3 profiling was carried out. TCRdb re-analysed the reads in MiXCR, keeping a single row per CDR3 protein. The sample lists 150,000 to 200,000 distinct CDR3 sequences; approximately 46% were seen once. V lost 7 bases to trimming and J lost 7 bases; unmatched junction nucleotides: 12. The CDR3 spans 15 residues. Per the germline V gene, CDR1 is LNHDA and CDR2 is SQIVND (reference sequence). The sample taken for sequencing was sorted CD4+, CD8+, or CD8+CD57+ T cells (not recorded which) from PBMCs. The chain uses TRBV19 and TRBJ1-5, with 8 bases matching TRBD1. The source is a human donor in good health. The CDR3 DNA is TGTGCCAGTACCGAACGGACAGGGAGGTTACAGCCCCAGCATTTT. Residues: CASTERTGRLQPQHF.